This T cell receptor (beta chain) appears in the sequencing data of a study of response to subunit inactivated influenza vaccine. Points from the study as a whole: Each seasonal flu vaccination may recruit only limited new T cells, authors suggested.

V dropped 2 bases and J dropped 1 base, with 11 bases sitting between them. The germline CDR1 and CDR2 sequences are ENHRY and SYGVKD. The CDR3 length is 15 residues. Points on this clonotype: The antigen is not known.

Using its own MiXCR run on the RT-PCR reads, TCRdb lists one record per CDR3 protein. The sample holds fewer than 750,000 distinct CDR3 sequences, approximately 14% seen once. This rearrangement joins TRBV10-3 to TRBJ1-2; D is possibly TRBD1 (5 bases). The sequence was obtained from a man in his fifties who received an inactivated influenza vaccine. Sequencing used PBMCs from blood, obtained 12 days after vaccination. The CDR3 DNA is TGTGCCATCAGTGAGGGGGTGACAGATAACTATGGCTACACCTTC. Translation gives CAISEGVTDNYGYTF.